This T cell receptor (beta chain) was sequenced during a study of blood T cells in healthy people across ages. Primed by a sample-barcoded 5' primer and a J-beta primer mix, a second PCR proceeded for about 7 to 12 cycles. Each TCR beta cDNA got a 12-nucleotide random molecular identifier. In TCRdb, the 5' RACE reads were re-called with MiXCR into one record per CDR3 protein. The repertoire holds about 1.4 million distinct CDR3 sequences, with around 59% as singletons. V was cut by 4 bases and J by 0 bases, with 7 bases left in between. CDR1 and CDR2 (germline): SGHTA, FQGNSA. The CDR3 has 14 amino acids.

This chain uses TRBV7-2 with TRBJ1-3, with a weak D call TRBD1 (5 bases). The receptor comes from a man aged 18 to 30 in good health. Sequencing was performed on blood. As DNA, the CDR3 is TGTGCCAGCAGCTGGACATTCTCTGGAAACACCATATATTTT. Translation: CASSWTFSGNTIYF.